This T cell receptor (beta chain) was retrieved from a study of shared clonotypes between healthy human individuals (dated by TCRdb to the early 2020s). In terms of the full investigation: Three men and two women, aged 18 to 49 years, made up the cohort. The study deeply sequenced blood TCR repertoires of about 5 healthy adults to estimate repertoire size and the extent of clonotype sharing between individuals. Between about 0.94 and 8.9 billion PBMCs per donor were obtained by leukapheresis. Different laboratories and diverse techniques were used to prepare libraries and sequence TCR repertoires, to increase sequencing depth and limit assay-specific biases.

Donors were healthy HIV-negative adults with no recently reported acute infections or vaccinations. Every donor was a Caucasian adult living in Nashville, Tennessee, USA. For unsorted samples, about 87 million PBMCs were counted, and genomic DNA was extracted using the QIAamp DNA Blood Mini kit. Blood was collected by leukapheresis, and PBMCs were isolated by Ficoll-Histopaque density gradient centrifugation and then cryopreserved in liquid nitrogen vapor phase. Beyond this particular receptor, the publication reports: Pairwise subsampling indicated that sequencing depth was expected to affect the degree of clonotype sharing among donors. Because the study included only a small number of donors, the genetic and exposure-history diversity represented was limited. Only blood was sampled, and tissue TCR repertoires likely differ from those in blood.

Details on this clone: What this receptor recognizes is not known. No much larger clone exists at a distance of one base, and base qualities are not known.

TCR CDR3 regions were amplified from genomic DNA by multiplex PCR using the deep immunoSEQ assay. Genomic DNA extracted from each cell subset was distributed evenly over all wells of several immunoSEQ 96-well plates, and each plate served as one replicate. For unsorted PBMC, about 0.3 ug genomic DNA, equal to approximately 30,000 T cell genomes, was loaded into each replicate PCR. Ten immunoSEQ deep assay plates were used to sequence the unsorted PBMC genomic DNA. Purified libraries were measured with a Qubit 3.0 fluorometer, size-checked on a Bioanalyzer 2100, and measured again with the KAPA Library Quantification kit. A separate single-read 150-cycle Illumina NextSeq 550 flow cell was used to sequence each immunoSEQ 96-well plate. The study's own analysis went as follows. Because the immunoSEQ output included only junctional sequences and no quality scores, the filtering could not be the same as the filtering used for full-length reads. Sequences were annotated with PyIR, a Python wrapper for IgBLAST v1.9, and V/J genes and CDR3 were assigned using IMGT germline references. Reads were removed for weak V/J assignments (E-value above 1e-6), missing CDR3, stop codons, out-of-frame junctions, or ambiguous translated residues. V3J clonotypes were defined as sequences sharing an identical inferred V gene, J gene, and CDR3 amino acid sequence. Percentage overlap between repertoires was calculated by dividing the number of shared unique clonotypes by the size of the smaller repertoire. Richness of each repertoire was evaluated using RTK rarefaction, the Chao1 estimator, and Recon v2.1 estimates of unobserved clonotypes. Entries here come from immuneACCESS through TCRdb and include only in-frame sequences with V and J called. Some clones fail to appear in such tables; in the studies checked, an unresolved V gene covers under half of the shortfall, and the cause of the remainder is unknown. V and J calls and clone size are given by that table; D and trimming were obtained from the DNA. Present in this sample are about half a million clones, roughly 78% of which were seen just once. Together, the top ten hold 10% to 15% of the sample.

The TCR was taken from a woman in her thirties or forties in good health. Some clones in this sample may be carry-over from other donors' samples. Sequencing was carried out using PBMCs.

In nucleotides, the sequence is TGTGCCATCAGTGATGGGACAGGGGTTAATGAGCAGTTCTTC. This translates into CAISDGTGVNEQFF. Here the chain combines TRBV10-3 and TRBJ2-1; 10 bases in the junction line up with TRBD1. Looking up the germline V gene yields CDR1 ENHRY and CDR2 SYGVKD. The germline V and J ends show losses of 3 bases and 7 bases respectively, and no gene match explains 3 bases of the junction. The CDR3 goes from the cysteine to the phenylalanine over 14 residues. The retained sequence is limited to the CDR3, 42 bases, with the frame set at the first base.